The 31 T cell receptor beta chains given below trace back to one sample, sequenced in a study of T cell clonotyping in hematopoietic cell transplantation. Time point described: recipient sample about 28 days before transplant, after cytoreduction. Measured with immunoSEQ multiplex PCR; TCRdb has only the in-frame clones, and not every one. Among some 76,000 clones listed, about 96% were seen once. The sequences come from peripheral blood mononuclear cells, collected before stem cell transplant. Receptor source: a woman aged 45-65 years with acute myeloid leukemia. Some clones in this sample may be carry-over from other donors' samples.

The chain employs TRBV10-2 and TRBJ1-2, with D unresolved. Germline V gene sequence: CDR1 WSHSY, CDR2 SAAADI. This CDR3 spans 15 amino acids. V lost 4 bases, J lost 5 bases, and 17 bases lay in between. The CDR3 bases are TGCGCCAGCAGTGCCCAGGCTACGGTAGAGTATGGCTACACCTTC. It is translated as CASSAQATVEYGYTF.

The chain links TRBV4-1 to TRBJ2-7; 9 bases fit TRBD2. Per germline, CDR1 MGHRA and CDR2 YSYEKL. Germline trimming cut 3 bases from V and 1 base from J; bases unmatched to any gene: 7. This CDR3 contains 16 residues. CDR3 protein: CASSHATSGGSYEQYF. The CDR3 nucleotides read TGCGCCAGCAGCCACGCGACTAGCGGAGGTTCCTACGAGCAGTACTTC.

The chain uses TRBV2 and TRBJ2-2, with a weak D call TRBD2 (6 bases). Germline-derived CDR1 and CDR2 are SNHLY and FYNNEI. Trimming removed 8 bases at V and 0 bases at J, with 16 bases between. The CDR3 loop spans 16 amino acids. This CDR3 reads CASWRPGDANTGELFF. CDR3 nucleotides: TGTGCCAGCTGGAGGCCGGGGGACGCGAACACCGGGGAGCTGTTTTTT.

The CDR3 coding sequence is TGTGCCAGCAGCTCACGAGGACAGGGTTTGAATTCACCCCTCCACTTT. Translating it yields CASSSRGQGLNSPLHF. The chain carries TRBV7-2 and TRBJ1-6, with TRBD1 identical over 8 bases. V gave up 4 bases and J gave up 7 bases; unmatched junction bases: 9. Germline V CDR1 and CDR2: SGHTA, FQGNSA. This CDR3 has 16 residues.

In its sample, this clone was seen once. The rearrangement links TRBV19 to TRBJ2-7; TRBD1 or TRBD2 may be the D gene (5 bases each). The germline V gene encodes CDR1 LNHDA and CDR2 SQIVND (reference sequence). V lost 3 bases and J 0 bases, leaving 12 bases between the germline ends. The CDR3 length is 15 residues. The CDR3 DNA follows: TGTGCCAGTAGTATTGAGGGGCGCTACTCCTACGAGCAGTACTTC. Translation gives CASSIEGRYSYEQYF.

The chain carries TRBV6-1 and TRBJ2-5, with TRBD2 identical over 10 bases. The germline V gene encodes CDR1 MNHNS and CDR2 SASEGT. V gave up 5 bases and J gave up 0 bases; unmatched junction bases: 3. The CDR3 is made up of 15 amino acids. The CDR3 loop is CASSFLAGDQETQYF. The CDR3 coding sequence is TGTGCCAGCAGTTTCCTAGCGGGAGACCAAGAGACCCAGTACTTC.

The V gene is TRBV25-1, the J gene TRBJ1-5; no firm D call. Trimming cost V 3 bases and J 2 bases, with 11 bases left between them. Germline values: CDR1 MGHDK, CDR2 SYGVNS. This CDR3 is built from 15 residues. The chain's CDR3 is CASSDGQRGNQPQHF. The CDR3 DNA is TGTGCCAGCAGTGATGGGCAGAGGGGCAATCAGCCCCAGCATTTT.

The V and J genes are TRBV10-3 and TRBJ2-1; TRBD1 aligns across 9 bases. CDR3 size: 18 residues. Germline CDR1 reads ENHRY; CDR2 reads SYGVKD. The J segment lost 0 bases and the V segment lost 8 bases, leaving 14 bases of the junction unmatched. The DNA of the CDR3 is TGTGCCATCGGTGGGGGACAGGGTGGGGGATTCTCCTACAATGAGCAGTTCTTC. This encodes CAIGGGQGGGFSYNEQFF.

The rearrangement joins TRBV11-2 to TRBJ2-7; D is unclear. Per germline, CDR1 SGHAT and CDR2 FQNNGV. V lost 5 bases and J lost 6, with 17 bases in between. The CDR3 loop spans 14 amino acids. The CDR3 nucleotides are TGTGCCAGCAGCCTAGTCCGGGCCGCCAGCGAGCAGTACTTC. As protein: CASSLVRAASEQYF. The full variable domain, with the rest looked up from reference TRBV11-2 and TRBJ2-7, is EAGVAQSPRYKIIEKRQSVAFWCNPISGHATLYWYQQILGQGPKLLIQFQNNGVVDDSQLPKDRFSAERLKGVDSTLKIQPAKLEDSAVYLCASSLVRAASEQYFGPGTRLTVT.

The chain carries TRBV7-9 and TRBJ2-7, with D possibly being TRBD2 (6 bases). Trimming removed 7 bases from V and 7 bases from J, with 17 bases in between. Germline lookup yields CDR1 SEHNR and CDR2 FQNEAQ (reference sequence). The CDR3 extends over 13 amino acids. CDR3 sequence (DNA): TGTGCCAGCACAGGGCAGGGACTTGGAGAGCAGTACTTC. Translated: CASTGQGLGEQYF.

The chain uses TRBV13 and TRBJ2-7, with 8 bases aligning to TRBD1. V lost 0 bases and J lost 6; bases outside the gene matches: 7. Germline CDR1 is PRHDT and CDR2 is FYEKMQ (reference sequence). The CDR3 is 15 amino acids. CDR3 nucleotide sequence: TGTGCCAGCAGCTTAGGGCAGGGGGCACAGATCGAGCAGTACTTC. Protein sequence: CASSLGQGAQIEQYF. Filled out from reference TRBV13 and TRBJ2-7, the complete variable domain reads AAGVIQSPRHLIKEKRETATLKCYPIPRHDTVYWYQQGPGQDPQFLISFYEKMQSDKGSIPDRFSAQQFSDYHSELNMSSLELGDSALYFCASSLGQGAQIEQYFGPGTRLTVT.

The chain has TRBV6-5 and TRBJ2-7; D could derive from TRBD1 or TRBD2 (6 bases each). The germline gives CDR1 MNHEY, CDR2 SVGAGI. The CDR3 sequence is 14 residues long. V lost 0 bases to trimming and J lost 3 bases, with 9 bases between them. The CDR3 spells CASSYSRGHYEQYF. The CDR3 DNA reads TGTGCCAGCAGTTACTCACGGGGGCACTACGAGCAGTACTTC.

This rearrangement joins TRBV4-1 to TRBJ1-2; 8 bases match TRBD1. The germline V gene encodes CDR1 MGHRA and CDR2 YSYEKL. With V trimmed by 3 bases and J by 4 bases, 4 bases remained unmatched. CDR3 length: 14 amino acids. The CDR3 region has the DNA TGCGCCAGCAGCCAGACAGGGGCGGCCTATGGCTACACCTTC. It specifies CASSQTGAAYGYTF.

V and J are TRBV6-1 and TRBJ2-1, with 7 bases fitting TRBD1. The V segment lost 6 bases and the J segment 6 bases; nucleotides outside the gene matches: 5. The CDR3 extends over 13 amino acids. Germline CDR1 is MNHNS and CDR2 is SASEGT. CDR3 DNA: TGTGCCAGCAGAGAGTCAGGGGGCAATGAGCAGTTCTTC. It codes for CASRESGGNEQFF.

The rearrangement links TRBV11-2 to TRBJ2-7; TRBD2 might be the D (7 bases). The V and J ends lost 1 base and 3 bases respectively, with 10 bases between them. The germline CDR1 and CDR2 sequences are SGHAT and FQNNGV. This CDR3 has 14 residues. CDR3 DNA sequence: TGTGCCAGCAGCTTAGCCGGGGGGCACTACGAGCAGTACTTC. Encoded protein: CASSLAGGHYEQYF. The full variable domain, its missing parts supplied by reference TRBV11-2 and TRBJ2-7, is EAGVAQSPRYKIIEKRQSVAFWCNPISGHATLYWYQQILGQGPKLLIQFQNNGVVDDSQLPKDRFSAERLKGVDSTLKIQPAKLEDSAVYLCASSLAGGHYEQYFGPGTRLTVT.

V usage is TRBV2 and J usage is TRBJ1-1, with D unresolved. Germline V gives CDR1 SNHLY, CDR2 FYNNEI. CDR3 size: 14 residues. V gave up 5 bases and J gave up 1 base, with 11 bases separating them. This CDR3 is CASSLRLQNTEAFF. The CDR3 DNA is TGTGCCAGCAGTCTCCGGTTACAGAACACTGAAGCTTTCTTT.

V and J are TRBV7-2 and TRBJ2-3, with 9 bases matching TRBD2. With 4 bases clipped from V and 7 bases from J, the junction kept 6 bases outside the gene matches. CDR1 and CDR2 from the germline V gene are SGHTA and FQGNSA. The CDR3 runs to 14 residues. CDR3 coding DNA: TGTGCCAGCAGCTCTCTAGCGGGAACTTATACGCAGTATTTT. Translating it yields CASSSLAGTYTQYF.

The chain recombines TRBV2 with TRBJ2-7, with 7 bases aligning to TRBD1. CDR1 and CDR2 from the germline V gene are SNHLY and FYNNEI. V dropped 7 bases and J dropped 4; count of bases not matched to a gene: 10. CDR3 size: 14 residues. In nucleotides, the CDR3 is TGTGCCAGCATGGTCCGGGACAGCTTTTACGAGCAGTACTTC. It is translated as CASMVRDSFYEQYF.

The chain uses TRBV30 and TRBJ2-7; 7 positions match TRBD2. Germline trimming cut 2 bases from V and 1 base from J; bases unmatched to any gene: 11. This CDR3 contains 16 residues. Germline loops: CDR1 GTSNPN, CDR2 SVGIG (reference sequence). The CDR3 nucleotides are TGTGCCTGGAGTCCTAATTGGGCTAGCGGTTCCTACGAGCAGTACTTC. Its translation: CAWSPNWASGSYEQYF.

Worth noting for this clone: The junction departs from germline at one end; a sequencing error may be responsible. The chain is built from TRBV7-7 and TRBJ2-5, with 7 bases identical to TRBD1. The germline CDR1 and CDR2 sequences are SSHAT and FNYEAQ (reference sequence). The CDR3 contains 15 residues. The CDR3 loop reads CASSLGQGVSETQYF. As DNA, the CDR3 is TGTGCTAGCAGCTTAGGGCAGGGGGTCTCAGAGACCCAGTACTTC.

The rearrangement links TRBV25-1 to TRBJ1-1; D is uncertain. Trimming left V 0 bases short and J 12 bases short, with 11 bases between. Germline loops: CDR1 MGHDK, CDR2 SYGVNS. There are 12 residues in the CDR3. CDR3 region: CASSEYRERTFF. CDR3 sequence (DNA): TGTGCCAGCAGTGAATATAGGGAACGGACTTTCTTT.

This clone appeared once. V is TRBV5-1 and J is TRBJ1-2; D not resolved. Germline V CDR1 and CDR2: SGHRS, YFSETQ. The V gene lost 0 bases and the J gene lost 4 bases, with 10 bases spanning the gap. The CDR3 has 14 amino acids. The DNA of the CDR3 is TGCGCCAGCAGCTTGGATACGGGTCCCTATGGCTACACCTTC. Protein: CASSLDTGPYGYTF.

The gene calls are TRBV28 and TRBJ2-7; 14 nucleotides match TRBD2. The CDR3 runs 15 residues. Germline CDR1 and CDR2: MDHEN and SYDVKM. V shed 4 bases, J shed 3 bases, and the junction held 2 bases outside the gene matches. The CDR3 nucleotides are TGTGCCAGCAGTTGGACTAGCGGGAGGTACTACGAGCAGTACTTC. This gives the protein CASSWTSGRYYEQYF.

The CDR3 sequence: CASSHWGTSAYEQYF. CDR3 in DNA: TGTGCCAGCAGTCACTGGGGCACATCTGCCTACGAGCAGTACTTC. The chain carries TRBV2 and TRBJ2-7; D is perhaps TRBD1 (5 bases). Looked up from germline, CDR1 is SNHLY and CDR2 is FYNNEI. The CDR3 length is 15 residues. V was shortened by 5 bases and J by 2 bases, with 16 bases between the two germline ends.

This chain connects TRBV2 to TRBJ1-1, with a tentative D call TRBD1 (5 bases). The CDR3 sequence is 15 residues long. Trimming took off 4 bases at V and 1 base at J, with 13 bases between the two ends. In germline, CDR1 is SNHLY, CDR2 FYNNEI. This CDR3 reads CASSVSGTGNTEAFF. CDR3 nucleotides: TGTGCCAGCAGTGTCTCAGGGACGGGGAACACTGAAGCTTTCTTT.

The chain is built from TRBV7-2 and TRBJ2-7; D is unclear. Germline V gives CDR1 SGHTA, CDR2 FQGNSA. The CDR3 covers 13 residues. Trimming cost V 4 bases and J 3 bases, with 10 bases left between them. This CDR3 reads CASSSTPRYEQYF. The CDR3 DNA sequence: TGTGCCAGCAGCTCCACCCCCCGCTACGAGCAGTACTTC.

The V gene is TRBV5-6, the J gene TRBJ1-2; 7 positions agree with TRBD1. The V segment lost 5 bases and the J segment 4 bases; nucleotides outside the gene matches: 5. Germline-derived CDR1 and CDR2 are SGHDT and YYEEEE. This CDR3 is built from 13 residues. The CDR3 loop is CASRGTASYGYTF. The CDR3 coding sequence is TGTGCCAGCAGGGGGACAGCCTCCTATGGCTACACCTTC.

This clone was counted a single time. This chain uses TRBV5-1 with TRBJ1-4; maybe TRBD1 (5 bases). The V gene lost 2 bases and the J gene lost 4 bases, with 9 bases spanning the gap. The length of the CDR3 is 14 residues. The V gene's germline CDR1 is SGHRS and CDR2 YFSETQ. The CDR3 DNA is TGCGCCAGCAGCTTAGGGGCGGATAATGAAAAACTGTTTTTT. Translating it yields CASSLGADNEKLFF.

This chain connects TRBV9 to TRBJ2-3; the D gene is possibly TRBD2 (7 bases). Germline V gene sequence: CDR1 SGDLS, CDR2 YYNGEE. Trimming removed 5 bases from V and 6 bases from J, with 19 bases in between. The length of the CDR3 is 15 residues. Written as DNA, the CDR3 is TGTGCCAGCAGTATCCTCGAGGGGGGGAGGGATACGCAGTATTTT. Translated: CASSILEGGRDTQYF.

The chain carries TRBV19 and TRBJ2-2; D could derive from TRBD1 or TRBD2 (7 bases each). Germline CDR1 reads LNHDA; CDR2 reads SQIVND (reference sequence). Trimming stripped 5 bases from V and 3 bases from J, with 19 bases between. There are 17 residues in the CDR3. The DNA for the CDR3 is TGTGCCAGTAGTCCGAGGGGGCTAGCGGAGTACACCGGGGAGCTGTTTTTT. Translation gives CASSPRGLAEYTGELFF.

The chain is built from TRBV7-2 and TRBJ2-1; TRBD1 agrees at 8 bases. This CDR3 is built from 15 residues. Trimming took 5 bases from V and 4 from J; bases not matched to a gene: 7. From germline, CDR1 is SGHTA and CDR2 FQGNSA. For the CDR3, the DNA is TGTGCCAGCAGCCGACAGGGGTTCGGGTACAATGAGCAGTTCTTC. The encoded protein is CASSRQGFGYNEQFF.